The 26 T cell receptor beta chains reported below all come from one sample, sequenced in a study of cytomegalovirus exposure and HLA in healthy donors. Repertoires were generated with immunoSEQ multiplex PCR, while TCRdb's copy carries only in-frame clones and drops some. Of 130,000 to 150,000 clones in the sample, around nine tenths were seen once. The specimen was PBMCs. These receptors originate from a woman aged 18-30 years in good health and CMV-seropositive.

The chain recombines TRBV19 with TRBJ1-2; 7 nucleotides agree with TRBD1. The CDR3 consists of 14 residues. CDR1 is LNHDA, CDR2 SQIVND, per germline (reference sequence). The V and J ends lost 7 bases and 5 bases, in that order; junction bases with no gene match: 10. CDR3 in amino acids: CASIQEGTAYGYTF. The CDR3 region has the DNA TGTGCCAGTATTCAAGAAGGGACAGCGTATGGCTACACCTTC.

The J gene is TRBJ1-6, the V gene TRBV4-3; D possibly corresponds to TRBD1 (6 bases). Germline CDR1 and CDR2: LGHNA and YSLEER. With 0 bases removed from V and 10 bases from J, the gap between germline ends came to 13 bases. CDR3 length equals 15 residues. In DNA form, the CDR3 reads TGCGCCAGCAGCCAAGAATTACAGGGAAGATCACCCCTCCACTTT. It encodes CASSQELQGRSPLHF.

This clone has a handful of counts. The V and J genes are TRBV10-3 and TRBJ1-2; D gene unclear. CDR1 ENHRY and CDR2 SYGVKD come from the germline V gene. V lost 0 bases and J lost 8, with 13 bases in between. The CDR3 runs 14 residues. CDR3 coding DNA: TGTGCCATCAGTGAGTCCAAGAACTATGGAGGCTACACCTTC. This codes for CAISESKNYGGYTF.

The chain carries TRBV9 and TRBJ2-7, with 7 bases aligning to TRBD1. CDR3 length: 16 amino acids. The trim removed 1 base at V and 3 bases at J, leaving 10 bases unmatched. The germline V gene encodes CDR1 SGDLS and CDR2 YYNGEE. This CDR3 reads CASSVSRDSNRYEQYF. The CDR3 DNA is TGTGCCAGCAGCGTATCGAGGGACAGTAACCGCTACGAGCAGTACTTC.

The gene calls are TRBV7-9 and TRBJ1-1, with a weak D call TRBD1 (6 bases). CDR1 is SEHNR, CDR2 FQNEAQ, per germline (reference sequence). The length of the CDR3 is 15 residues. The V and J ends lost 5 bases and 1 base respectively, with 14 bases between them. The CDR3 region is CASSPSQGRNTEAFF. In DNA, the CDR3 is TGTGCCAGCAGCCCAAGCCAGGGGAGGAACACTGAAGCTTTCTTT.

The CDR3 loop is CASSLRQNPYQETQYF. The CDR3 DNA reads as TGCGCCAGCAGTCTGAGACAGAATCCGTACCAAGAGACCCAGTACTTC. J is TRBJ2-5 and V is TRBV4-1; D is possibly TRBD1 (5 bases). Germline loops: CDR1 MGHRA, CDR2 YSYEKL. V lost 6 bases to trimming and J lost 0 bases, with 17 bases between them. The CDR3 has 16 residues.

The rearrangement uses TRBV6-1 and TRBJ2-3, with D unresolved. V was clipped by 3 bases and J by 3 bases, with 7 bases between them. Germline CDR1 MNHNS, CDR2 SASEGT. This CDR3 is built from 13 residues. Here the CDR3 reads CASSDLITDTQYF. CDR3 nucleotides: TGTGCCAGCAGTGATCTAATAACAGATACGCAGTATTTT.

The chain combines TRBV2 with TRBJ1-1; no clear D. The CDR3 length is 13 residues. The germline gives CDR1 SNHLY, CDR2 FYNNEI. Between the trimmed V and J ends, which lost 1 base and 5 bases, there was a span of 8 bases. The DNA for the CDR3 is TGTGCCAGCAGTGAAGAACGGAGGACTGAAGCTTTCTTT. Its protein product is CASSEERRTEAFF.

The rearrangement uses TRBV28 and TRBJ2-7; TRBD1 might be the D (6 bases). V was clipped by 2 bases and J by 3 bases, with 14 bases between them. Germline assignment: CDR1 MDHEN and CDR2 SYDVKM. The CDR3 has 15 residues. In DNA, the CDR3 is TGTGCCAGCAGTTTAGGGGGCCGCTCCTTCTACGAGCAGTACTTC. It codes for CASSLGGRSFYEQYF.

This chain uses TRBV5-4 with TRBJ2-1, with 11 bases aligning to TRBD2. The CDR3 has 14 amino acids. J was trimmed by 12 bases and V by 7 bases; bases with no gene match: 12. The germline V gene has CDR1 SGHNT and CDR2 YYREEE (reference sequence). The chain's CDR3 is CASSIYGSGRVQFF. CDR3 in DNA: TGTGCCAGCTCTATTTACGGTAGCGGGAGGGTGCAGTTCTTC.

The chain employs TRBV10-3 and TRBJ2-1; TRBD2 matches 11 bases. Trimming at V came to 5 bases and at J to 4 bases, leaving 4 bases not matched to a gene. The CDR3 sequence is 15 residues long. Germline CDR1 ENHRY, CDR2 SYGVKD. Here the CDR3 reads CAISTSGSSYNEQFF. CDR3 in DNA: TGTGCCATCAGTACTAGCGGGAGTTCATACAATGAGCAGTTCTTC.

The V and J genes are TRBV5-1 and TRBJ1-4; tentative D call: TRBD1 (5 bases). From germline, CDR1 is SGHRS and CDR2 YFSETQ. This CDR3 comprises 15 residues. V was cut by 2 bases and J by 5 bases, with 13 bases left in between. CDR3 sequence reads: CASSFLAGSNEKLFF. Written as DNA, the CDR3 is TGCGCCAGCAGCTTCCTCGCAGGGTCGAATGAAAAACTGTTTTTT.

V is TRBV5-5 and J is TRBJ1-2, with 8 bases lining up with TRBD1. The V gene's germline CDR1 is SGHKS and CDR2 YYEKEE (reference sequence). The junction had 1 base not matched to a gene; V was cut back by 3 bases and J by 0 bases. The CDR3 sequence is 14 residues long. The CDR3 is CASSWDRSNYGYTF. CDR3 nucleotide sequence: TGTGCCAGCAGCTGGGACAGGTCTAACTATGGCTACACCTTC.

This chain connects TRBV5-1 to TRBJ1-2; possible D gene TRBD1, 6 bases. Germline V lookup: CDR1 SGHRS, CDR2 YFSETQ. V lost 0 bases to trimming and J lost 5 bases, with 11 bases between them. CDR3 length: 14 amino acids. The CDR3, as DNA: TGCGCCAGCAGCTTGGGTGGGGGCCGATATGGCTACACCTTC. Its translation is CASSLGGGRYGYTF.

The J gene is TRBJ1-1, the V gene TRBV7-9, with D perhaps TRBD1 (5 bases). CDR1 SEHNR and CDR2 FQNEAQ come from the germline V gene (reference sequence). The V gene lost 5 bases and the J gene lost 0 bases, with 7 bases spanning the gap. The CDR3 consists of 13 residues. The CDR3 reads CASSGRVNTEAFF. In nucleotides, the CDR3 is TGTGCCAGCAGCGGCAGGGTGAACACTGAAGCTTTCTTT.

Comments on this clone: An end of the junction does not agree with germline; a read error may underlie this. The chain combines TRBV4-2 with TRBJ2-7; weak D call: TRBD2 (6 bases). The CDR3 is made up of 12 amino acids. Germline CDR1 LGHNA, CDR2 YNFKEQ. The CDR3 loop reads CASSPERAEKYF. As DNA, the CDR3 is TGTGCCAGCAGCCCAGAGCGGGCCGAGAAGTACTTC.

J is TRBJ1-1 and V is TRBV7-2; 8 bases line up with TRBD1. Losses at the gene ends were 6 bases for V and 5 bases for J; bases not matched to a gene: 5. The CDR3 is 13 residues long. Germline loops: CDR1 SGHTA, CDR2 FQGNSA. CDR3 sequence (DNA): TGTGCCAGCAGACCTCAGGGGGCGACTGAAGCTTTCTTT. It translates to CASRPQGATEAFF. Drawing the rest from reference TRBV7-2 and TRBJ1-1, the complete variable domain is GAGVSQSPSNKVTEKGKDVELRCDPISGHTALYWYRQSLGQGLEFLIYFQGNSAPDKSGLPSDRFSAERTGGSVSTLTIQRTQQEDSAVYLCASRPQGATEAFFGQGTRLTVV.

The chain carries TRBV11-2 and TRBJ1-6; possibly TRBD1 for D (5 bases). V shed 5 bases and J shed 8 bases, with 16 bases lying between them. Germline V lookup: CDR1 SGHAT, CDR2 FQNNGV. The CDR3 consists of 15 residues. The CDR3 loop reads CASSPAGHGYSPLHF. Written as DNA, the CDR3 is TGTGCCAGCAGCCCCGCCGGACACGGATATTCACCCCTCCACTTT.

The chain carries TRBV7-2 and TRBJ2-7; no reliable D call. CDR3 length: 13 residues. CDR1 and CDR2 from the germline V gene are SGHTA and FQGNSA. V was shortened by 3 bases and J by 3 bases, with 9 bases between the two germline ends. The CDR3 DNA is TGTGCCAGCAGCTTCAGGTATAACTACGAGCAGTACTTC. Protein: CASSFRYNYEQYF.

The chain joins TRBV27 to TRBJ1-6; D not certain. CDR1 and CDR2 from the germline V gene are MNHEY and SMNVEV (reference sequence). This CDR3 has 13 residues. V was shortened by 2 bases and J by 7 bases, with 6 bases between the two germline ends. In nucleotides, the CDR3 is TGTGCCAGCAGTTTAGAGAGAAATTCACCCCTCCACTTT. Amino acid sequence: CASSLERNSPLHF.

J is TRBJ1-2 and V is TRBV5-4, with D possibly TRBD1 on 5 matching bases. Germline V lookup: CDR1 SGHNT, CDR2 YYREEE (reference sequence). V lost 4 bases to trimming and J lost 8 bases, with 15 bases between them. The CDR3 is made up of 13 amino acids. CDR3 sequence reads: CASSLGLTEGYTF. DNA for the CDR3: TGTGCCAGCAGCCTGGGACTTACGGAAGGCTACACCTTC.

The chain combines TRBV2 with TRBJ1-2; D not certain. V was pared by 5 bases and J by 5 bases, with 9 bases between. The CDR3 covers 12 residues. Germline lookup yields CDR1 SNHLY and CDR2 FYNNEI. The CDR3: CASSQTGYGYTF. The CDR3 DNA sequence: TGTGCCAGCAGTCAGACGGGGTATGGCTACACCTTC.

The V gene is TRBV14, the J gene TRBJ2-1; no reliable D call. Per the germline V gene, CDR1 is SGHDN and CDR2 is FVKESK. V dropped 1 base and J dropped 7 bases, with 8 bases sitting between them. The CDR3 has 13 amino acids. In nucleotides, the CDR3 is TGTGCCAGCAGCCAAGTGGTCAGGAATGAGCAGTTCTTC. It translates to CASSQVVRNEQFF.

The chain combines TRBV29-1 with TRBJ2-5, with D perhaps matching TRBD2 (5 bases). Trimming pared 4 bases from V and 6 bases from J, leaving 15 bases between. This CDR3 has 13 residues. Per the germline V gene, CDR1 is SQVTM and CDR2 is ANQGSEA. The CDR3: CSVGLARKQTQYF. CDR3 nucleotides: TGCAGCGTTGGGCTAGCTCGTAAACAGACCCAGTACTTC.

V is TRBV27 and J is TRBJ2-5; the D is unclear. Germline V gives CDR1 MNHEY, CDR2 SMNVEV (reference sequence). This CDR3 contains 14 residues. With 4 bases removed from V and 1 base from J, the gap between germline ends came to 10 bases. CDR3 nucleotide sequence: TGTGCCAGCAGTTCGTGGGTAGCCCAAGAGACCCAGTACTTC. Translated, it gives CASSSWVAQETQYF.

This chain connects TRBV28 to TRBJ2-3; 7 nucleotides agree with TRBD2. The germline V gene has CDR1 MDHEN and CDR2 SYDVKM. This CDR3 contains 16 residues. J lost 4 bases, V lost 3 bases, and 10 bases had no gene match. CDR3 amino acids: CASSLRGSRRADTQYF. The DNA for the CDR3 is TGTGCCAGCAGTTTGCGGGGGTCTAGGCGCGCAGATACGCAGTATTTT.